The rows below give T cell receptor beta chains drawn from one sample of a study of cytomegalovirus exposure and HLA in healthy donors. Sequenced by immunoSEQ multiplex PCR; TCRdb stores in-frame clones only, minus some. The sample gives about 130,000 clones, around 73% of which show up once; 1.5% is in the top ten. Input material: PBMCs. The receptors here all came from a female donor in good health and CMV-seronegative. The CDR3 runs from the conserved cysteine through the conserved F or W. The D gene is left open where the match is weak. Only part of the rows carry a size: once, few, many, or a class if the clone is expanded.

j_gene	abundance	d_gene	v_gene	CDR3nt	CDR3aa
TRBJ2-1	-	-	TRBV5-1	TGCGCCAGCAGCACTCAGGGGGGACCTGAGAATGAGCAGTTCTTC	CASSTQGGPENEQFF
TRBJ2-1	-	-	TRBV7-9	TGTGCCAGCAGCTTAACTAGGGACAATGAGCAGTTCTTC	CASSLTRDNEQFF
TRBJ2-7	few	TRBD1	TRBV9	TGTGCCAGCAGCGATGGGACAGGGGACTACGAGCAGTACTTC	CASSDGTGDYEQYF
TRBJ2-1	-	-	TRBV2	TGTGCCAGCACTGACAGGATCTCCTACAATGAGCAGTTCTTC	CASTDRISYNEQFF
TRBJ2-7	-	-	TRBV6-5	TGTGCCAGCAGTTACGAGGGCAGAAGCTCCTACGAGCAGTACTTC	CASSYEGRSSYEQYF
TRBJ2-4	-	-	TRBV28	TGTGCCAGCAGTTTTGGAGACAAAAACATTCAGTACTTC	CASSFGDKNIQYF
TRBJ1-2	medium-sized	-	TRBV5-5	TGTGCCAGCAGCCCGGGGAGGTATGGCTACACCTTC	CASSPGRYGYTF
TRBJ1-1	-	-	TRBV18	TGTGCCAGCTCACCACCCGACCGGGTAGCTTTCTTT	CASSPPDRVAFF
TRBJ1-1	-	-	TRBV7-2	TGTGCCAGCAGCGCAGCGGGTAACACTGAAGCTTTCTTT	CASSAAGNTEAFF
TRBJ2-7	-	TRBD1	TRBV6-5	TGTGCCAGCAGTTACTCGACGGGACAGTTCACCTACGAGCAGTACTTC	CASSYSTGQFTYEQYF
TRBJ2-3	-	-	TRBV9	TGTGCCAGCAACGACCTCGGGGAAGATACGCAGTATTTT	CASNDLGEDTQYF
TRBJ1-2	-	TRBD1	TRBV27	TGTGCCAGCAGTCCTCGGACAGGACCGCCCTATGGCTACACCTTC	CASSPRTGPPYGYTF
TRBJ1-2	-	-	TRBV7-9	TGTGCCAGCACATGGACAGAAGGCTACACCTTC	CASTWTEGYTF
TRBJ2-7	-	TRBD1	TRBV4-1	TGCGCCAGCAGATCCACCGGGACAGGAAACGAGCAGTACTTC	CASRSTGTGNEQYF
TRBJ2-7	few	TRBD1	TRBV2	TGTGCCAGCAGTGCCCGACAGGGGGGGTACGGCGAGCAGTACTTC	CASSARQGGYGEQYF
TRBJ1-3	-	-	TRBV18	TGTGCCAGCTCACCACGCGGGGCTGATTCAGGAAACACCATATATTTT	CASSPRGADSGNTIYF
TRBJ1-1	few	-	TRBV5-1	TGCGCCAGCAGCGTGACGGAGGAATACATGAACACTGAAGCTTTCTTT	CASSVTEEYMNTEAFF
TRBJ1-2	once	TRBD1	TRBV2	TGTGCCAGCGGAATCGGGACAGACTATGGCTACACCTTC	CASGIGTDYGYTF
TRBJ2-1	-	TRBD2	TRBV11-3	TGTGCCAGCAGCTTATCTAGCGGGACTGACAATGAGCAGTTCTTC	CASSLSSGTDNEQFF
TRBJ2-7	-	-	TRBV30	TGTGCCTGGAGCCCGGGGAGCTCCTACGAGCAGTACTTC	CAWSPGSSYEQYF
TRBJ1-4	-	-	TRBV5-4	TGTGCCAGCAGCCCGGACGGACAAGAGGAAAAACTGTTTTTT	CASSPDGQEEKLFF
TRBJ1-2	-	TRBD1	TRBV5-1	TGCGCCAGCAGCTTCAACAGGGGGCGCTACACCTTC	CASSFNRGRYTF
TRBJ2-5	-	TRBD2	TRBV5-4	TGTGCCAGCAGCTCCACCGCAGCGGGAGATGAAACCCAGTACTTC	CASSSTAAGDETQYF
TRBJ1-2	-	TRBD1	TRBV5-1	TGCGCCAGCAGCCCCGGACAGGGGGTCAAGTATGGCTACACCTTC	CASSPGQGVKYGYTF
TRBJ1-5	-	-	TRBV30	TGTGCCTGGAGCCGCGGTGGTCAGCCCCAGCATTTT	CAWSRGGQPQHF
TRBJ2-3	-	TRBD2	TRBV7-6	TGTGCCAGCGGTCAGGCGGGAGTTGGGACAGATACGCAGTATTTT	CASGQAGVGTDTQYF
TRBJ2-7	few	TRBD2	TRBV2	TGTGCCAGCAGCGGTTGGCAGCGGGACCCCGAGCAGTACTTC	CASSGWQRDPEQYF
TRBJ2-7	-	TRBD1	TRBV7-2	TGTGCCAGCAGCTCCGACAGGGGGGCTTCCTACGAGCAGTACTTC	CASSSDRGASYEQYF
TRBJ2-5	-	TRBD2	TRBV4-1	TGCGCCAGCAGCCAAGCTCTGAGTAGCGGGACAACCCAGTACTTC	CASSQALSSGTTQYF
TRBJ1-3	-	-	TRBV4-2	TGTGCCAGCAGCCAAGAGGTGGGGCGCATTCGGATCAACACCATATATTTT	CASSQEVGRIRINTIYF
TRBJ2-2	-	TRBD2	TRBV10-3	TGTGCCATCACAGACCTAGCGGGAGGGCGGATCGGGGAGCTGTTTTTT	CAITDLAGGRIGELFF
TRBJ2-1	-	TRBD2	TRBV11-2	TGTGCCATGGGGACTAGTATCAGTGAGCAGTTCTTC	CAMGTSISEQFF
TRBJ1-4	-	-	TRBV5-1	TGCGCCAGCAGCCCGGGGGGGGATAGACTGTTTTTT	CASSPGGDRLFF
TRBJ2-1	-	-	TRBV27	TGTGCCAGTTTTGGACCCGGGAGCTCCTACAATGAGCAGTTCTTC	CASFGPGSSYNEQFF
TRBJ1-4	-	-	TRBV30	TGTGCCTGGAGCGCAGGGGCAGCTAATGAAAAACTGTTTTTT	CAWSAGAANEKLFF
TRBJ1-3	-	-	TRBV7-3	TGTGCCAGCAGCTTATCCCGTGGAAACACCATATATTTT	CASSLSRGNTIYF
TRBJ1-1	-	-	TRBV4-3	TGCGCCAGCAGCCAAGATCAGGTAAAGGCGTCGGCTTTCTTT	CASSQDQVKASAFF
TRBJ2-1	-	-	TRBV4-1	TGCGCCAGCAGGCCCGACTGGAGCTCCTACAATGAGCAGTTCTTC	CASRPDWSSYNEQFF
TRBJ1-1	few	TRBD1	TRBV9	TGTGCCAGCAGCGTAGTATCAGGGGGCACTGAAGCTTTCTTT	CASSVVSGGTEAFF
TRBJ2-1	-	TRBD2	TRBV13	TGTGCCAGCAGCTTAGGTCTAGCGGGTATTTACAATGAGCAGTTCTTC	CASSLGLAGIYNEQFF
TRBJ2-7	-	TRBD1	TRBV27	TGTGCCAGCAGATCGGGACAGGTCTACGAGCAGTACTTC	CASRSGQVYEQYF
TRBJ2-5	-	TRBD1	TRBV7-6	TGTGCCAGCAGCTGGGGACAGGGCGGTGAGCAGTACTTC	CASSWGQGGEQYF
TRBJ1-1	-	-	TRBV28	TGTGCCAGCAGTTTAAGGGGAGGAGGGACTGAAGCTTTCTTT	CASSLRGGGTEAFF
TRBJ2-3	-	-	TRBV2	TGTGCCAGCAGCGCCGGGGGCACAGATACGCAGTATTTT	CASSAGGTDTQYF
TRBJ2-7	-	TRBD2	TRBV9	TGTGCCAGCAGCCCCCCCCTAGCGGGACCCTACGAGCAGTACTTC	CASSPPLAGPYEQYF
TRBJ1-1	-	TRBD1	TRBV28	TGTGCCAGCAGTCCGCTGACAGGGAGTAGCACTGAAGCTTTCTTT	CASSPLTGSSTEAFF
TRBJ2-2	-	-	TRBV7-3	TGTGCCAGCAGCCGCGCGAGGGAGCAGGACACCGGGGAGCTGTTTTTT	CASSRAREQDTGELFF
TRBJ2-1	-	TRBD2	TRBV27	TGTGCCAGCGCCGCCGGGACTAGCGGGGAGGAAAGGCAGTTCTTC	CASAAGTSGEERQFF
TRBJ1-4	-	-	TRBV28	TGTGCCAGCAGTTTAGGAGGGTACAGAAAACTGTTTTTT	CASSLGGYRKLFF
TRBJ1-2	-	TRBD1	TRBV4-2	TGTGCCAGCAGCCAAGAATTAAAGGGACAGTACTATGGCTACACCTTC	CASSQELKGQYYGYTF
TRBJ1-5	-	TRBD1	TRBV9	TGTGCCAGCAGCACAGGGGGCAATCAGCCCCAGCATTTT	CASSTGGNQPQHF
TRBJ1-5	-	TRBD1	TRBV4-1	TGCGCCAGCAGCCAGGGTCCCGGGACAGGGGTTCAGCCCCAGCATTTT	CASSQGPGTGVQPQHF
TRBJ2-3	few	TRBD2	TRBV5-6	TGTGCCAGCAGCTATCTACGTAGGCGGGAGGGCCGGGGAGATACGCAGTATTTT	CASSYLRRREGRGDTQYF